This T cell receptor (beta chain) stems from a study of T cell responses to AZD1222 COVID-19 vaccine. Whole-study findings and limits: Along spike, vaccine-associated CD4 TCRs were found throughout, with dominance at 160-218 and 743-854. Spike-specific TCR breadth rose after two AZD1222 doses, and depth rose as well. The number of AZD1222 recipients seropositive at baseline was only 5 to 7. Among the donors, most were white British and more were female, and clonal diversity was possibly underestimated.

A single count supports this clone. Its target is not known. Method: immunoSEQ multiplex PCR; TCRdb's copy keeps in-frame clones and lacks some. The table includes some 120,000 clones, just under 95% detected once. The CDR3 contains 14 residues. Germline V gene data show CDR1 as SGHRS and CDR2 as YFSETQ. V was trimmed by 6 bases and J by 3 bases, leaving 13 bases between them. The starting material was peripheral blood, obtained on day 0 of AZD1222 vaccination. V and J are TRBV5-1 and TRBJ2-1; D gene ambiguous. This TCR came from an adult in good health. CDR3 sequence (DNA): TGCGCCAGCACCTCATTTCCTCTCTACAATGAGCAGTTCTTC. Amino acid sequence: CASTSFPLYNEQFF. The whole variable domain, filled in from reference TRBV5-1 and TRBJ2-1, reads KAGVTQTPRYLIKTRGQQVTLSCSPISGHRSVSWYQQTPGQGLQFLFEYFSETQRNKGNFPGRFSGRQFSNSRSEMNVSTLELGDSALYLCASTSFPLYNEQFFGPGTRLTVL.